A single sample gave rise to the 28 T cell receptor beta chains below, sequenced in a study of blood T cell repertoires in COVID-19. Clones were read by immunoSEQ multiplex PCR, and TCRdb kept only the in-frame ones, dropping some. The profile shows under 200,000 clones, 80% to 90% of them singletons. What was sequenced was PBMCs or T cells enriched from blood (not recorded which). Receptors were obtained from a woman in her fifties or sixties in a cohort exposed to, infected with or recovered from COVID-19 (not recorded which).

CDR3 coding DNA: TGTGCCAGCAGTAAAGCGGGTCGAGGCAGGGAAGAGACCCAGTACTTC. This codes for CASSKAGRGREETQYF. The genes are TRBV7-9 and TRBJ2-5; D is possibly TRBD2 (6 bases). The CDR3 is 16 amino acids. Trimming shortened V by 6 bases and J by 3 bases, and 20 bases separated the two germline ends. CDR1 SEHNR and CDR2 FQNEAQ come from the germline V gene (reference sequence). The complete variable domain, with remaining parts taken from reference TRBV7-9 and TRBJ2-5, reads DTGVSQNPRHKITKRGQNVTFRCDPISEHNRLYWYRQTLGQGPEFLTYFQNEAQLEKSRLLSDRFSAERPKGSFSTLEIQRTEQGDSAMYLCASSKAGRGREETQYFGPGTRLLVL.

This clone was detected only once. The chain employs TRBV28 and TRBJ1-2; D unresolved. From germline, CDR1 is MDHEN and CDR2 SYDVKM. Trimming removed 5 bases at V and 0 bases at J, with 13 bases between. The CDR3 extends over 15 amino acids. The CDR3 is CASSPPTRANYGYTF. In DNA form, the CDR3 reads TGTGCCAGCAGTCCCCCGACAAGAGCTAACTATGGCTACACCTTC.

The gene calls are TRBV29-1 and TRBJ1-2; TRBD1 might be the D (5 bases). The germline gives CDR1 SQVTM, CDR2 ANQGSEA. V lost 5 bases, J lost 2 bases, and 9 bases lay in between. This CDR3 contains 12 residues. In DNA form, the CDR3 reads TGCAGCGTTATTGACAGAAACTATGGCTACACCTTC. This encodes CSVIDRNYGYTF.

In the case of this clone: Other DNA sequences from this sample encode an identical CDR3 as well. DNA of the CDR3: TGTGCCAGCAGCGTAGGCGGGGGGGCCGCGGATACGCAGTATTTT. Its translation: CASSVGGGAADTQYF. This sequence joins TRBV9 and TRBJ2-3; 9 bases match TRBD2. Germline lookup yields CDR1 SGDLS and CDR2 YYNGEE. There are 15 residues in the CDR3. Trimming removed 0 bases from V and 6 bases from J; junction bases left unmatched: 5.

Only one count was recorded for this clone. V gene TRBV7-3 combines with J gene TRBJ2-5, with D hard to call. With 1 base removed from V and 1 base from J, the gap between germline ends came to 4 bases. Per germline, CDR1 SGHTA and CDR2 FQGTGA. This CDR3 is built from 13 residues. The CDR3 bases are TGTGCCAGCAGCTTAAACTCCCAAGAGACCCAGTACTTC. Protein: CASSLNSQETQYF.

This rearrangement joins TRBV4-2 to TRBJ2-7; D may be TRBD2 (5 bases). V was trimmed by 0 bases and J by 1 base, leaving 13 bases between them. There are 16 residues in the CDR3. Germline lookup yields CDR1 LGHNA and CDR2 YNFKEQ. CDR3 sequence reads: CASSQDPSLLSYEQYF. The CDR3 coding sequence is TGTGCCAGCAGCCAAGACCCTAGCCTCTTGTCCTACGAGCAGTACTTC.

The DNA for the CDR3 is TGTGCCAGCAGCCGAGTGACGGACAGGGCGATCTCACCCCTCCACTTT. Amino acid sequence: CASSRVTDRAISPLHF. The chain joins TRBV5-6 to TRBJ1-6; 8 nucleotides align to TRBD1. Germline trimming cut 4 bases from V and 10 bases from J; bases unmatched to any gene: 13. The CDR3 extends over 16 amino acids. In germline, CDR1 is SGHDT, CDR2 YYEEEE.

This clone was recorded once. The chain employs TRBV5-4 and TRBJ2-7; 7 bases map to TRBD1. Germline CDR1 SGHNT, CDR2 YYREEE (reference sequence). Trimming at V came to 4 bases and at J to 7 bases, leaving 5 bases not matched to a gene. The CDR3 consists of 12 residues. CDR3 sequence reads: CASSLQGLEQYF. The DNA of the CDR3 is TGTGCCAGCAGCCTACAGGGGCTTGAGCAGTACTTC.

The rearrangement uses TRBV2 and TRBJ2-1; 9 bases fit TRBD2. V was pared by 9 bases and J by 0 bases, with 6 bases of the junction left unmatched. Germline CDR1 reads SNHLY; CDR2 reads FYNNEI. The CDR3 spans 15 residues. CDR3 DNA sequence: TGTGCCAGGGGCCTAGCGGGGATCTCCTACAATGAGCAGTTCTTC. It translates to CARGLAGISYNEQFF.

This clone was detected only once. This rearrangement joins TRBV3-1 (or the pseudogene TRBV3-2) to TRBJ2-7, with D possibly being TRBD1 (6 bases). With 1 base removed from V and 0 bases from J, the gap between germline ends came to 10 bases. The V gene's germline CDR1 is LGHDT and CDR2 YNNKEL (reference sequence). The CDR3 contains 15 residues. CDR3 nucleotide sequence: TGTGCCAGCAGCCAAGGGACAGTTAGCTCCTACGAGCAGTACTTC. Its translation is CASSQGTVSSYEQYF.

The V and J genes are TRBV28 and TRBJ2-7; 7 bases are shared with TRBD1. The CDR3 runs 13 residues. Germline V gives CDR1 MDHEN, CDR2 SYDVKM. With V trimmed by 6 bases and J by 13 bases, 15 bases remained unmatched. The DNA of the CDR3 is TGTGCCAGCAGGAGGAGTAGGGACAGTAACTTCTACTTC. Protein: CASRRSRDSNFYF.

Here the CDR3 DNA reads TGTGCCATCAGTGGAGGGGGGGTTCTCGGTTACGAGCAGTACTTC. Translated: CAISGGGVLGYEQYF. The rearrangement uses TRBV10-3 and TRBJ2-7; D is possibly TRBD2 (7 bases). V was pared by 4 bases and J by 4 bases, with 17 bases between. CDR1 and CDR2 (germline): ENHRY, SYGVKD. The CDR3 runs to 15 residues.

This clone occurred once. This sequence joins TRBV3-1 (or the pseudogene TRBV3-2) and TRBJ2-5; D remains unclear. The CDR3 is made up of 15 amino acids. Per the germline V gene, CDR1 is LGHDT and CDR2 is YNNKEL (reference sequence). Trimming removed 4 bases from V and 5 bases from J, with 17 bases in between. DNA of the CDR3: TGTGCCAGCAGCCCCCTCTCCGTGTCCCTGGAGACCCAGTACTTC. Its protein product is CASSPLSVSLETQYF.

The rearrangement uses TRBV20-1 and TRBJ2-1; 9 bases are a match to TRBD1. This CDR3 has 11 amino acids. The V segment lost 5 bases and the J segment 16 bases; nucleotides outside the gene matches: 9. CDR1 is DFQATT and CDR2 is SNEGSKA in the germline V gene (reference sequence). CDR3 DNA sequence: TGCAGTGCTGGGACCATGGACAGGGGTTTCTTC. It codes for CSAGTMDRGFF.

The chain combines TRBV6-5 with TRBJ1-6; 8 positions agree with TRBD1. V was clipped by 8 bases and J by 7 bases; unmatched bases: 7. The CDR3 covers 14 residues. Germline lookup yields CDR1 MNHEY and CDR2 SVGAGI. This CDR3 is CASAINRGNSPLHF. In nucleotides, the CDR3 is TGTGCCAGCGCGATAAACAGGGGGAATTCACCCCTCCACTTT.

Here the CDR3 reads CASSLGRLAGNTDTQYF. Written as DNA, the CDR3 is TGTGCCAGCAGCTTGGGTCGTCTAGCGGGTAACACAGATACGCAGTATTTT. This sequence joins TRBV5-6 and TRBJ2-3, with 8 bases identical to TRBD2. The J segment lost 2 bases and the V segment lost 0 bases, leaving 8 bases of the junction unmatched. Per germline, CDR1 SGHDT and CDR2 YYEEEE. This CDR3 is built from 17 residues.

This chain links TRBV5-1 with TRBJ2-7, with D possibly TRBD2 on 5 matching bases. Between the trimmed V and J ends, which lost 0 bases and 3 bases, there was a span of 13 bases. This CDR3 is built from 15 residues. CDR1 is SGHRS, CDR2 YFSETQ, per germline. Here the CDR3 DNA reads TGCGCCAGCAGCTTGGATGGTAGCGCTGGCTACGAGCAGTACTTC. Residues: CASSLDGSAGYEQYF.

V usage is TRBV18 and J usage is TRBJ1-2, with a weak D call TRBD1 (6 bases). Germline CDR1 KGHSH, CDR2 LQKENI. The CDR3 is 15 residues long. Deletions cut 4 bases from V and 4 bases from J, with 16 bases between. CDR3: CASSLLQGQPYGYTF. CDR3 DNA sequence: TGTGCCAGCTCACTCCTTCAAGGACAGCCCTATGGCTACACCTTC. Based on the CDR3 plus reference TRBV18 and TRBJ1-2, the full variable domain is NAGVMQNPRHLVRRRGQEARLRCSPMKGHSHVYWYRQLPEEGLKFMVYLQKENIIDESGMPKERFSAEFPKEGPSILRIQQVVRGDSAAYFCASSLLQGQPYGYTFGSGTRLTVV.

The genes are TRBV10-2 and TRBJ1-6; possible D gene TRBD1, 6 bases. Germline V gene sequence: CDR1 WSHSY, CDR2 SAAADI. Deletions cut 3 bases from V and 0 bases from J, with 15 bases between. This CDR3 region has 18 residues. CDR3: CASSDNRAQSSYNSPLHF. CDR3 nucleotide sequence: TGCGCCAGCAGTGACAACAGGGCACAGAGCTCCTATAATTCACCCCTCCACTTT.

The sample holds one count of this clone. The chain is built from TRBV6-5 and TRBJ2-1, with TRBD2 matching over 12 bases. J gave up 5 bases and V 5 bases, and 4 bases lay outside the gene matches. The CDR3 totals 15 residues. Germline-derived CDR1 and CDR2 are MNHEY and SVGAGI. This chain's CDR3 is CASSPRTSGDNEQFF. CDR3 DNA sequence: TGTGCCAGCAGTCCGAGGACTAGCGGGGACAATGAGCAGTTCTTC.

The chain links TRBV5-1 to TRBJ2-1; D unclear. This CDR3 contains 13 residues. The V end was cut by 4 bases, the J end by 5 bases, with 10 bases between. CDR1 and CDR2 (germline): SGHRS, YFSETQ. This CDR3 is CASSLESDNEQFF. The DNA for the CDR3 is TGCGCCAGCAGCCTGGAGTCGGACAATGAGCAGTTCTTC.

Here the CDR3 DNA reads TGCGCCAGCAGCCAAGCGCCCCGGGCCAGGGGGGACTATGGCTACACCTTC. Translation gives CASSQAPRARGDYGYTF. This chain links TRBV4-1 with TRBJ1-2; TRBD1 matches 7 bases. V shed 1 base and J 3 bases; nucleotides not matched to a gene: 11. Germline loops: CDR1 MGHRA, CDR2 YSYEKL. This CDR3 contains 17 residues.

The sample holds a few counts of this clone. The rearrangement links TRBV5-6 to TRBJ2-5; D not certain. Germline V CDR1 and CDR2: SGHDT, YYEEEE. This CDR3 comprises 16 residues. V lost 6 bases, J lost 3 bases, and 21 bases lay in between. CDR3 DNA sequence: TGTGCCAGCATCCGACGCCGAGAACTGGGCAAAGAGACCCAGTACTTC. Amino acid sequence: CASIRRRELGKETQYF.

This chain uses TRBV11-2 with TRBJ2-5, with TRBD2 matching over 13 bases. With 5 bases clipped from V and 1 base from J, the junction kept 1 base outside the gene matches. From germline, CDR1 is SGHAT and CDR2 FQNNGV. The CDR3 covers 15 residues. This chain's CDR3 is CASSRLAGGQETQYF. CDR3 bases: TGTGCCAGCAGCAGACTAGCGGGAGGCCAAGAGACCCAGTACTTC.

The chain uses TRBV19 and TRBJ2-5; perhaps TRBD2 as D (6 bases). Trimming stripped 5 bases from V and 3 bases from J, with 16 bases between. The CDR3 covers 15 residues. Germline assignment: CDR1 LNHDA and CDR2 SQIVND (reference sequence). The CDR3 region is CASSLWGDEKETQYF. CDR3 nucleotide sequence: TGTGCCAGTAGTCTGTGGGGGGACGAAAAAGAGACCCAGTACTTC.

The chain couples TRBV18 to TRBJ1-2; 7 bases match TRBD1. CDR1 is KGHSH and CDR2 is LQKENI in the germline V gene. The CDR3 totals 15 residues. Trimming removed 2 bases from V and 0 bases from J; junction bases left unmatched: 3. CDR3 amino acids: CASSPSGTANYGYTF. Written as DNA, the CDR3 is TGTGCCAGCTCACCATCAGGGACAGCTAACTATGGCTACACCTTC. The entire variable domain, with the rest obtained from reference TRBV18 and TRBJ1-2, is as follows: NAGVMQNPRHLVRRRGQEARLRCSPMKGHSHVYWYRQLPEEGLKFMVYLQKENIIDESGMPKERFSAEFPKEGPSILRIQQVVRGDSAAYFCASSPSGTANYGYTFGSGTRLTVV.

The chain carries TRBV28 and TRBJ1-1; tentatively, D is TRBD1 (6 bases). Looked up from germline, CDR1 is MDHEN and CDR2 is SYDVKM. V lost 4 bases, J lost 6 bases, and 18 bases lay in between. CDR3 length equals 15 residues. The chain's CDR3 is CASSSIGAGGPEAFF. The DNA of the CDR3 is TGTGCCAGCAGTTCTATTGGGGCGGGGGGCCCTGAAGCTTTCTTT.

The chain couples TRBV2 to TRBJ2-3; D possibly corresponds to TRBD2 (7 bases). The germline gives CDR1 SNHLY, CDR2 FYNNEI. The CDR3 has 15 amino acids. The ends were cut back, 6 bases at V and 3 bases at J, with 16 bases in the middle. The CDR3 loop reads CASSFEGGGTDTQYF. In nucleotides, the CDR3 is TGTGCCAGCAGCTTTGAGGGGGGAGGGACAGATACGCAGTATTTT.